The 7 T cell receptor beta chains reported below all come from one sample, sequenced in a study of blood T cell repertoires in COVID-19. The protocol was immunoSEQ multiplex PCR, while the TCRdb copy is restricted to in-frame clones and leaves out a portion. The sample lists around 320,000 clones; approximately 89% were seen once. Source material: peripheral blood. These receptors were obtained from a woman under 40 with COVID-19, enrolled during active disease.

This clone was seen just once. The CDR3 loop reads CASSLRVQNTEAFF. CDR3 nucleotide sequence: TGTGCCAGCAGCTTACGGGTACAGAACACTGAAGCTTTCTTT. The chain uses TRBV11-2 and TRBJ1-1, with D unresolved. Trimming stripped 2 bases from V and 1 base from J, with 8 bases between. This CDR3 is built from 14 residues. Germline V gene lookup returns CDR1 SGHAT and CDR2 FQNNGV.

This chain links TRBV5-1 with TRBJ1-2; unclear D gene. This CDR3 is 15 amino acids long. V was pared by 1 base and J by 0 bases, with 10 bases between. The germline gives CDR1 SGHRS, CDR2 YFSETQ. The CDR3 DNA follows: TGCGCCAGCAGCTTGCGGAGCGTAGCTAACTATGGCTACACCTTC. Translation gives CASSLRSVANYGYTF.

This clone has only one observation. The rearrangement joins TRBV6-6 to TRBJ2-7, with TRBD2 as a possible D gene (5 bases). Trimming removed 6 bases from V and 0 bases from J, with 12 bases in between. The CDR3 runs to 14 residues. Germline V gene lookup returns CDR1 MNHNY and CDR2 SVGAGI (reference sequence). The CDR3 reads CASSRTRGSYEQYF. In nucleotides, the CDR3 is TGTGCCAGCAGCCGGACCCGGGGCTCCTACGAGCAGTACTTC.

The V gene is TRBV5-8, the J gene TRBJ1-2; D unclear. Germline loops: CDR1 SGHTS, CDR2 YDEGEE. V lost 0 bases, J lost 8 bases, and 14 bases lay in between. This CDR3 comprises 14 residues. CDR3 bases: TGTGCCAGCAGCTTGGATCGGTACCCCGGGGGCTACACCTTC. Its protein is CASSLDRYPGGYTF.

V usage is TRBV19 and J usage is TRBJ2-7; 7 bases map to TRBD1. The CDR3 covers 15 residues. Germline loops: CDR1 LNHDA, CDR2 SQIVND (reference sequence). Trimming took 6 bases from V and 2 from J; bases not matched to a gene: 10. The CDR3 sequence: CASREGPGQTYEQYF. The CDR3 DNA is TGTGCCAGTAGGGAAGGGCCGGGACAGACCTACGAGCAGTACTTC.

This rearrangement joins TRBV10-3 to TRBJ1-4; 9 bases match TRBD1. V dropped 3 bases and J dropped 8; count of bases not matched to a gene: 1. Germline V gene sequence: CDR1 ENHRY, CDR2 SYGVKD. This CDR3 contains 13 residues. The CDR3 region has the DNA TGTGCCATCAGTGAACAGGGGGCGGAAAAACTGTTTTTT. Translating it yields CAISEQGAEKLFF.

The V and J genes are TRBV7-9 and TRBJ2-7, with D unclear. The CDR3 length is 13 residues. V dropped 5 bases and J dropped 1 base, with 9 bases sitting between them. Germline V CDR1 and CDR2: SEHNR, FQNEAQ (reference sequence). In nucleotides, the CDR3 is TGTGCCAGCAGCCCCACACCGTCCTACGAGCAGTACTTC. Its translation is CASSPTPSYEQYF. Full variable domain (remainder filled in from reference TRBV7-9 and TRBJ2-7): DTGVSQNPRHKITKRGQNVTFRCDPISEHNRLYWYRQTLGQGPEFLTYFQNEAQLEKSRLLSDRFSAERPKGSFSTLEIQRTEQGDSAMYLCASSPTPSYEQYFGPGTRLTVT.